These T cell receptor beta chains were read from a single sample in a study of post-analysis software for immune sequencing data. TCRdb called the PCR reads again in MiXCR, with one record for every CDR3 protein. The sample has 800,000 to 950,000 distinct CDR3 sequences, around 50% seen once. Sequencing input: blood. The receptors were sampled from a girl aged 10-17 years with multiple sclerosis. The CDR3 runs from the conserved cysteine through the conserved F or W. Each record gives: V gene, D gene, clone size, CDR3 length, J gene, CDR3 DNA, CDR3 protein. A D gene is named only where the DNA matches it firmly. Some rows have no size entry. The others give once, few or many, or a class for an expanded clone.

v_gene: TRBV29-1; d_gene: -; abundance: -; len: 10; j_gene: TRBJ2-5; CDR3nt: TGCAGCGTTGATGAAGAGACCCAGTACTTC; CDR3aa: CSVDEETQYF
v_gene: TRBV13; d_gene: -; abundance: -; len: 13; j_gene: TRBJ2-7; CDR3nt: TGTGCCAGCAGCTTACAGAATACCTACGAGCAGTACTTC; CDR3aa: CASSLQNTYEQYF
v_gene: TRBV20-1; d_gene: -; abundance: -; len: 12; j_gene: TRBJ2-5; CDR3nt: TGCAGTGCTAGCGTGGGGAAAGAGACCCAGTACTTC; CDR3aa: CSASVGKETQYF
v_gene: TRBV5-1; d_gene: TRBD2; abundance: once; len: 16; j_gene: TRBJ2-1; CDR3nt: TGCGCCAGCACCTGGGGGGGCCTAGCGGGAGCGGATGAGCAGTTCTTC; CDR3aa: CASTWGGLAGADEQFF
v_gene: TRBV5-1; d_gene: TRBD1; abundance: -; len: 14; j_gene: TRBJ2-1; CDR3nt: TGCGCCAGCAGCTTGGACAGGGGGCGAAATGAGCAGTTCTTC; CDR3aa: CASSLDRGRNEQFF
v_gene: TRBV7-9; d_gene: TRBD1; abundance: once; len: 14; j_gene: TRBJ2-7; CDR3nt: TGTGCCAGCAGCTGGGACAGGGAAGGGACCGAGCAGTACTTC; CDR3aa: CASSWDREGTEQYF
v_gene: TRBV5-1; d_gene: -; abundance: -; len: 14; j_gene: TRBJ2-5; CDR3nt: TGCGCCAGCAGCTTCGGGGTATTCCAAGAGACCCAGTACTTC; CDR3aa: CASSFGVFQETQYF
v_gene: TRBV7-2; d_gene: -; abundance: -; len: 14; j_gene: TRBJ2-7; CDR3nt: TGTGCCAGCAGCGCGCGGGGTTTGTCCTACGAGCAGTACTTC; CDR3aa: CASSARGLSYEQYF
v_gene: TRBV28; d_gene: -; abundance: -; len: 14; j_gene: TRBJ2-5; CDR3nt: TGTGCCAGCAGCCTCGGACTACACCAAGAGACCCAGTACTTC; CDR3aa: CASSLGLHQETQYF
v_gene: TRBV7-9; d_gene: -; abundance: -; len: 16; j_gene: TRBJ2-7; CDR3nt: TGTGCCAGCAGCCCTACCTCGCGGCGAGATGCCTACGAGCAGTACTTC; CDR3aa: CASSPTSRRDAYEQYF
v_gene: TRBV20-1; d_gene: -; abundance: -; len: 15; j_gene: TRBJ2-5; CDR3nt: TGCAGTGCTAGTCCCAGCAAATACTACCAAGAGACCCAGTACTTC; CDR3aa: CSASPSKYYQETQYF
v_gene: TRBV29-1; d_gene: TRBD1; abundance: once; len: 13; j_gene: TRBJ2-1; CDR3nt: TGCAGCGTTGAATACAGGGGGATCAATGAGCAGTTCTTC; CDR3aa: CSVEYRGINEQFF
v_gene: TRBV29-1; d_gene: TRBD2; abundance: -; len: 15; j_gene: TRBJ2-7; CDR3nt: TGCAGCGTTGCCCCGGGTGGGAGGGTCGATCACGAGCAGTACTTC; CDR3aa: CSVAPGGRVDHEQYF
v_gene: TRBV5-1; d_gene: -; abundance: -; len: 17; j_gene: TRBJ2-7; CDR3nt: TGCGCCAGCTCGCAGACACCTACACCGCTGGTCCCATACGAGCAGTACTTC; CDR3aa: CASSQTPTPLVPYEQYF
v_gene: TRBV15; d_gene: -; abundance: -; len: 14; j_gene: TRBJ2-6; CDR3nt: TGTGCCACCAGCACAGACCCCGGGGCCAACGTCCTGACTTTC; CDR3aa: CATSTDPGANVLTF
v_gene: TRBV12-3/TRBV12-4; d_gene: -; abundance: -; len: 15; j_gene: TRBJ2-1; CDR3nt: TGTGCCAGCAGTGAAGTCAGGGGAGGGGGCAATGAGCAGTTCTTC; CDR3aa: CASSEVRGGGNEQFF
v_gene: TRBV11-2; d_gene: TRBD2; abundance: -; len: 15; j_gene: TRBJ2-3; CDR3nt: TGTGCCAGCAGCAAACGGGAGGAAGTGGCAGATACGCAGTATTTT; CDR3aa: CASSKREEVADTQYF
v_gene: TRBV5-1; d_gene: TRBD2; abundance: -; len: 18; j_gene: TRBJ2-7; CDR3nt: TGCGCCAGCAGCTCTTCTTCGGTTGGACTAGCGGGAAAATACGAGCAGTACTTC; CDR3aa: CASSSSSVGLAGKYEQYF
v_gene: TRBV7-8; d_gene: TRBD2; abundance: -; len: 15; j_gene: TRBJ2-7; CDR3nt: TGTGCCAGCTCGAAGCCCGCTAGCGGGAGTCTCGAGCAGTACTTC; CDR3aa: CASSKPASGSLEQYF
v_gene: TRBV20-1; d_gene: TRBD1; abundance: once; len: 17; j_gene: TRBJ2-1; CDR3nt: TGCAGTGCTAGACTACAGGGGCGTACGTCCTCCTACAATGAGCAGTTCTTC; CDR3aa: CSARLQGRTSSYNEQFF
v_gene: TRBV13; d_gene: -; abundance: -; len: 12; j_gene: TRBJ2-7; CDR3nt: TGTGCCAGCAGCTTCGGACAGAACGAGCAGTACTTC; CDR3aa: CASSFGQNEQYF
v_gene: TRBV20-1; d_gene: -; abundance: few; len: 18; j_gene: TRBJ2-6; CDR3nt: TGCAGTGCCAGCCCTATGCGGGCATCACTCTCTGGGGCCAACGTCCTGACTTTC; CDR3aa: CSASPMRASLSGANVLTF
v_gene: TRBV7-7; d_gene: TRBD1; abundance: -; len: 13; j_gene: TRBJ2-5; CDR3nt: TGTGCCAGCAGCACGGACAGGGTGGAGACCCAGTACTTC; CDR3aa: CASSTDRVETQYF
v_gene: TRBV30; d_gene: -; abundance: -; len: 14; j_gene: TRBJ2-1; CDR3nt: TGTGCCTGGAGGCGAGAGGGGGGCTACAATGAGCAGTTCTTC; CDR3aa: CAWRREGGYNEQFF
v_gene: TRBV12-5; d_gene: -; abundance: -; len: 13; j_gene: TRBJ1-1; CDR3nt: TGTGCTAGTGGTTTTGGGGGGGACACTGAAGCTTTCTTT; CDR3aa: CASGFGGDTEAFF
v_gene: TRBV5-1; d_gene: TRBD2; abundance: -; len: 16; j_gene: TRBJ2-6; CDR3nt: TGTGCCAGCAGCTTGGGGGGGACCTCTGGGGCCAACGTCCTGACTTTC; CDR3aa: CASSLGGTSGANVLTF
v_gene: TRBV5-6; d_gene: -; abundance: -; len: 16; j_gene: TRBJ2-7; CDR3nt: TGTGCCAGCAGCTTCCCCCTTCCGGGAGTAGGATACGAGCAGTACTTC; CDR3aa: CASSFPLPGVGYEQYF
v_gene: TRBV29-1; d_gene: TRBD2; abundance: few; len: 14; j_gene: TRBJ2-7; CDR3nt: TGCAGCGTTTCTGGACTAGGGGTCTCCTACGAGCAGTACTTC; CDR3aa: CSVSGLGVSYEQYF
v_gene: TRBV29-1; d_gene: TRBD1; abundance: few; len: 12; j_gene: TRBJ1-2; CDR3nt: TGCAGCGTTGCGACAGGGCGCTATGGCTACACCTTC; CDR3aa: CSVATGRYGYTF
v_gene: TRBV14; d_gene: -; abundance: few; len: 15; j_gene: TRBJ2-7; CDR3nt: TGTGCCAGCAGCCAAGATCGCGGGTGGGCCTACGAGCAGTACTTC; CDR3aa: CASSQDRGWAYEQYF
v_gene: TRBV7-2; d_gene: TRBD1; abundance: few; len: 16; j_gene: TRBJ2-5; CDR3nt: TGTGCCAGCAGCCTCCTACCTCCGGGACAGGGGGAGACCCAGTACTTC; CDR3aa: CASSLLPPGQGETQYF
v_gene: TRBV20-1; d_gene: TRBD2; abundance: -; len: 14; j_gene: TRBJ2-1; CDR3nt: TGCAGTGCTACCGGGACTAGCGGGAACTATGAGCAGTTCTTC; CDR3aa: CSATGTSGNYEQFF
v_gene: TRBV12-3/TRBV12-4; d_gene: TRBD1; abundance: -; len: 16; j_gene: TRBJ1-2; CDR3nt: TGTGCCAGCAGTTTGAAGGGACAGGGGGCGCAAAATGGCTACACCTTC; CDR3aa: CASSLKGQGAQNGYTF
v_gene: TRBV20-1; d_gene: TRBD2; abundance: few; len: 24; j_gene: TRBJ2-1; CDR3nt: TGCAGTGCTAGAGGGGGGGCTAGCGGGAGTGAGCCAGTCCTCATCCCCCTGGTTTACAATGAGCAGTTCTTC; CDR3aa: CSARGGASGSEPVLIPLVYNEQFF
v_gene: TRBV20-1; d_gene: -; abundance: -; len: 14; j_gene: TRBJ2-1; CDR3nt: TGCAGTGCTGCCGGGACCGCGGTCTACAATGAGCAGTTCTTC; CDR3aa: CSAAGTAVYNEQFF
v_gene: TRBV7-3; d_gene: TRBD1; abundance: -; len: 14; j_gene: TRBJ1-6; CDR3nt: TGTGCCACCTCGAAAGGGGGCTGGGATTCACCCCTCCACTTT; CDR3aa: CATSKGGWDSPLHF
v_gene: TRBV15; d_gene: -; abundance: -; len: 15; j_gene: TRBJ2-5; CDR3nt: TGTGCCACCAGCAGTCTGGTAGAGTATGGGGAGACCCAGTACTTC; CDR3aa: CATSSLVEYGETQYF
v_gene: TRBV7-9; d_gene: TRBD2; abundance: -; len: 17; j_gene: TRBJ2-1; CDR3nt: TGTGCCAGCAGTCCACTAGCGTTTGGCGGCTCCTACAATGAGCAGTTCTTC; CDR3aa: CASSPLAFGGSYNEQFF
v_gene: TRBV20-1; d_gene: TRBD2; abundance: -; len: 16; j_gene: TRBJ2-1; CDR3nt: TGCAGTGCCCCCCTGGGGGGGTTAAGCTCCTACAATGAGCAGTTCTTC; CDR3aa: CSAPLGGLSSYNEQFF
v_gene: TRBV27; d_gene: TRBD1; abundance: -; len: 14; j_gene: TRBJ2-7; CDR3nt: TGTGTCAGCAGTCTCGGGACAGGGATTTACGAGCAGTACTTC; CDR3aa: CVSSLGTGIYEQYF
v_gene: TRBV20-1; d_gene: -; abundance: few; len: 15; j_gene: TRBJ2-7; CDR3nt: TGCAGTGCTAGGGGTGGTGGGGCAGCCCGCTACGAGCAGTACTTC; CDR3aa: CSARGGGAARYEQYF
v_gene: TRBV7-3; d_gene: -; abundance: -; len: 12; j_gene: TRBJ1-1; CDR3nt: TGTGCCAGCAGCGGAAGGGCGAAAGGAGCTTTCTTT; CDR3aa: CASSGRAKGAFF
v_gene: TRBV20-1; d_gene: -; abundance: -; len: 13; j_gene: TRBJ1-5; CDR3nt: TGCAGTGCTAGAGTGGCAGGGGATCAGCCCCAGCATTTT; CDR3aa: CSARVAGDQPQHF
v_gene: TRBV15; d_gene: TRBD2; abundance: -; len: 18; j_gene: TRBJ2-3; CDR3nt: TGTGCCACCAGCAGAGGGGCCGGGACTAGTCTTAGCACAGATACGCAGTATTTT; CDR3aa: CATSRGAGTSLSTDTQYF
v_gene: TRBV29-1; d_gene: TRBD1; abundance: few; len: 13; j_gene: TRBJ2-1; CDR3nt: TGCAGCGTGTCGACAGGGCCGTACAATGAGCAGTTCTTC; CDR3aa: CSVSTGPYNEQFF
v_gene: TRBV10-1; d_gene: -; abundance: few; len: 13; j_gene: TRBJ2-3; CDR3nt: TGCGCCAGCACCGGGAGCCGGGGGGATACGCAGTATTTT; CDR3aa: CASTGSRGDTQYF
v_gene: TRBV27; d_gene: -; abundance: -; len: 14; j_gene: TRBJ1-6; CDR3nt: TGTGCCATCAGATCTAGGGGAAGGAATTCACCCCTCCACTTT; CDR3aa: CAIRSRGRNSPLHF
v_gene: TRBV14; d_gene: -; abundance: -; len: 14; j_gene: TRBJ2-3; CDR3nt: TGTGCCAGCAGCCAGCTGGTCGGGACAGATACGCAGTATTTT; CDR3aa: CASSQLVGTDTQYF
v_gene: TRBV20-1; d_gene: TRBD2; abundance: -; len: 13; j_gene: TRBJ2-3; CDR3nt: TGCAGTGCTAGAGTTGCGGGAGCAGATACGCAGTATTTT; CDR3aa: CSARVAGADTQYF
v_gene: TRBV5-1; d_gene: -; abundance: -; len: 13; j_gene: TRBJ1-1; CDR3nt: TGCGCCAGCAGCTTGGTAACGAACACTGAAGCTTTCTTT; CDR3aa: CASSLVTNTEAFF
v_gene: TRBV5-1; d_gene: -; abundance: -; len: 15; j_gene: TRBJ2-7; CDR3nt: TGCGCCAGCAGCTTGGAGGGCAGCCTGTCTACCGAGCAGTACTTC; CDR3aa: CASSLEGSLSTEQYF
v_gene: TRBV15; d_gene: TRBD1; abundance: -; len: 14; j_gene: TRBJ2-5; CDR3nt: TGTGCCACCAGCAGAGGACAGGGGGCGCGGGAGCAGTACTTC; CDR3aa: CATSRGQGAREQYF
v_gene: TRBV5-1; d_gene: TRBD1; abundance: -; len: 16; j_gene: TRBJ1-2; CDR3nt: TGCGCCAGCAGCTTGGCCGGCGGACAGGGGGCGAATGGCTACACCTTC; CDR3aa: CASSLAGGQGANGYTF